This T cell receptor beta chain was sequenced during a study of OX40 agonist ivuxolimab in advanced cancers. The data were produced by immunoSEQ multiplex PCR, yet TCRdb's version contains in-frame clones alone and is incomplete. This repertoire shows about 100,000 clones, about 80% found once; its top ten account for approximately 5%. The CDR3 spans 20 residues. This clone was detected once. The origin of this receptor is an adult with an advanced solid tumor such as melanoma, head and neck, liver or kidney cancer. Material: CD4+ or CD8+ T cells sorted from blood, obtained in a trial of the OX40 agonist ivuxolimab. The chain couples TRBV21-1 to TRBJ2-4; the table assigns TRBD1, which was not confirmed against the DNA. TRBV21-1 is a pseudogene segment. In nucleotides, the CDR3 is TGTGCCAGCAGCAAGCACAACGGACAGGGGATCTTCTTAGCCAAAAACATTCAGTACTTC. This codes for CASSKHNGQGIFLAKNIQYF.